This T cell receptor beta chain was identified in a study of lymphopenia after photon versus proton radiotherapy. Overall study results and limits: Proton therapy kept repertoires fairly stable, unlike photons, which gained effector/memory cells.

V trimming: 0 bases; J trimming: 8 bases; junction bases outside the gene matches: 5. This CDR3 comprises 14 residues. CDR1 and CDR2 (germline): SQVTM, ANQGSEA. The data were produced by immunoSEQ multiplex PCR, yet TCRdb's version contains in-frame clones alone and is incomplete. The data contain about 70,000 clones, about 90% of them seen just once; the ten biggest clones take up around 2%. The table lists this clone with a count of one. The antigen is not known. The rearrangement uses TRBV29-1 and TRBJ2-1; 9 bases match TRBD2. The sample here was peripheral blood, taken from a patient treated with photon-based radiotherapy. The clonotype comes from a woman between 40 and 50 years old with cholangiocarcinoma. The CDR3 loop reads CSVEDWAGGDEQFF. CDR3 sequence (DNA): TGCAGCGTTGAAGATTGGGCGGGAGGGGATGAGCAGTTCTTC.